This T cell receptor (beta chain) originates from a study of graft-versus-host responses after intestinal transplantation. Study as a whole: Those transplanted obtained multivisceral, liver-intestinal, or isolated intestinal grafts. Following induction with anti-thymocyte globulin, all recipients were given tacrolimus and steroids for 2 to 4 years.

Comments on this clone: Its antigen is not known.

Profiled with immunoSEQ multiplex PCR; TCRdb holds only in-frame clones, not every one. The profile shows around 110,000 clones, 85% to 95% of them singletons. The source is a human donor who was the organ donor for an intestinal transplant. The sequencing here drew on unstimulated CD8+ T cells sorted from spleen or lymph node cells, taken before transplant.

CDR3 in amino acids: CASSSTGGYNEQFF. As DNA, the CDR3 is TGCGCCAGCAGCTCGACTGGAGGGTACAATGAGCAGTTCTTC. This rearrangement joins TRBV4-3 to TRBJ2-1; possible D gene TRBD2, 6 bases. Trimming took off 5 bases at V and 4 bases at J, with 12 bases between the two ends. There are 14 residues in the CDR3. The germline CDR1 and CDR2 sequences are LGHNA and YSLEER.